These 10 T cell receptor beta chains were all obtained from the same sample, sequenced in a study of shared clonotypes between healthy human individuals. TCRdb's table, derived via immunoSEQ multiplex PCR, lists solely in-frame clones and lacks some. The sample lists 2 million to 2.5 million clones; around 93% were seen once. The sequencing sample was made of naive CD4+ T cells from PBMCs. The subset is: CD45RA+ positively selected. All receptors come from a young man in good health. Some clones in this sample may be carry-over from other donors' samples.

CDR3 coding DNA: TGTGCCAGCAGCTTAGCCGCTGGGCCAACCGGGGAGCTGTTTTTT. Its translation: CASSLAAGPTGELFF. The chain joins TRBV7-2 to TRBJ2-2; D is unclear. Trimming left V 0 bases short and J 5 bases short, with 10 bases between. CDR1 SGHTA and CDR2 FQGNSA come from the germline V gene. The CDR3 has 15 amino acids.

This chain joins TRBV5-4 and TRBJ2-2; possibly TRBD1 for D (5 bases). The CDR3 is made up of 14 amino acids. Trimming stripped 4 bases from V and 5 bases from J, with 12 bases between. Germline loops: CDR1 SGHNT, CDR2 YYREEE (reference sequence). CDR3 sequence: CASSPRSGTGELFF. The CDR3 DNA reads TGTGCCAGCAGCCCCCGGTCAGGGACCGGGGAGCTGTTTTTT.

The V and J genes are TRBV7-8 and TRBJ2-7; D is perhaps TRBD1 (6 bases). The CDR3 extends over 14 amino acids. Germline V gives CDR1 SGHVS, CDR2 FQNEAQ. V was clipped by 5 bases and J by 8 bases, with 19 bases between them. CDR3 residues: CASSRDGQSTKQYF. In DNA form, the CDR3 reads TGTGCCAGCAGCAGGGACGGACAGTCTACGAAGCAGTACTTC.

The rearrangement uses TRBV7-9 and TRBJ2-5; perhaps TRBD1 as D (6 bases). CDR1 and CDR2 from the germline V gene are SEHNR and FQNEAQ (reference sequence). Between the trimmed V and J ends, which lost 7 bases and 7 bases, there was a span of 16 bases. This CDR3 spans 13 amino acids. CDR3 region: CASTLRGLGTQYF. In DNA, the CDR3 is TGTGCCAGCACCTTGAGGGGGTTGGGGACCCAGTACTTC.

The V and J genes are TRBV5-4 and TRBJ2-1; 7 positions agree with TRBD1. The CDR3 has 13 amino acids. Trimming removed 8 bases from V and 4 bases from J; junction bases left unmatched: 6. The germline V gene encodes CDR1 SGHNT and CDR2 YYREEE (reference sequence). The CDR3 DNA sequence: TGTGCCAGGCCGGGACAGCTATACAATGAGCAGTTCTTC. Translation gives CARPGQLYNEQFF.

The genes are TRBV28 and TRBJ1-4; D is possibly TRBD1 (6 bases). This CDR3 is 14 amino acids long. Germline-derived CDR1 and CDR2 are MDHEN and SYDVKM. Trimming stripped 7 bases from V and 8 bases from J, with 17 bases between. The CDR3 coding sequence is TGTGCCAGCACCGGGGGAGGGGGGCGCGAAAAACTGTTTTTT. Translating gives CASTGGGGREKLFF. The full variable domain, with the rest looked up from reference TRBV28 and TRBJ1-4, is DVKVTQSSRYLVKRTGEKVFLECVQDMDHENMFWYRQDPGLGLRLIYFSYDVKMKEKGDIPEGYSVSREKKERFSLILESASTNQTSMYLCASTGGGGREKLFFGSGTQLSVL.

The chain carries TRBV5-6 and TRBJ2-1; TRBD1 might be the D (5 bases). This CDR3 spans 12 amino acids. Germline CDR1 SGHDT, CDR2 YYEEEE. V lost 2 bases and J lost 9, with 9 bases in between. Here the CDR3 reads CASSFDRTEQFF. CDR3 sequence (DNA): TGTGCCAGCAGCTTCGACAGAACTGAGCAGTTCTTC.

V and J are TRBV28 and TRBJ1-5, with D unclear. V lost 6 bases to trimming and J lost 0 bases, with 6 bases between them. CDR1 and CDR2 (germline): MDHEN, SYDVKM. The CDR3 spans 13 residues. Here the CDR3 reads CASRRDSNQPQHF. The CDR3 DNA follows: TGTGCCAGCAGGAGGGATAGCAATCAGCCCCAGCATTTT.

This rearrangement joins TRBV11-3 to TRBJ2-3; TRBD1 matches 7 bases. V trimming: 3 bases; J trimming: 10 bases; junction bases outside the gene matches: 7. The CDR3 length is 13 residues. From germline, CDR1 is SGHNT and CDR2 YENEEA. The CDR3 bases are TGTGCCAGCAGCTTGGACCGGGACAGCGCGCAGTATTTT. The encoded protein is CASSLDRDSAQYF.

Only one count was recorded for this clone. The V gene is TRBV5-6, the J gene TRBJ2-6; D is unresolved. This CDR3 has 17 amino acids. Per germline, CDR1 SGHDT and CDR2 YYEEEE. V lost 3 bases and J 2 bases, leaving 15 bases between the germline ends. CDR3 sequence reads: CASSSSSWAPGANVLTF. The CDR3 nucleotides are TGTGCCAGCAGCTCGTCCTCGTGGGCCCCTGGGGCCAACGTCCTGACTTTC.